The sequence of this TCR beta chain was determined in a study of blood T cell repertoires in COVID-19. This clone was picked up a small number of times. TCRdb's copy holds only in-frame clones and misses some; the assay was immunoSEQ multiplex PCR. This sample has some 200,000 clones, with almost 80% found just once. The CDR3 loop spans 15 amino acids. Germline CDR1 is SGHDN and CDR2 is FVKESK. V was pared by 1 base and J by 2 bases, with 10 bases between. The genes are TRBV14 and TRBJ2-3, with a weak D call TRBD2 (6 bases). The clonotype comes from a woman in her 70s with acute or convalescent COVID-19. The source material was peripheral blood. This CDR3 is CASSQGDLSTDTQYF. DNA of the CDR3: TGTGCCAGCAGCCAAGGGGACTTATCCACAGATACGCAGTATTTT. Based on the CDR3 plus reference TRBV14 and TRBJ2-3, the full variable domain is EAGVTQFPSHSVIEKGQTVTLRCDPISGHDNLYWYRRVMGKEIKFLLHFVKESKQDESGMPNNRFLAERTGGTYSTLKVQPAELEDSGVYFCASSQGDLSTDTQYFGPGTRLTVL.